The 20 T cell receptor beta chains listed next were all sequenced from one sample in a study of breast tumors, draining lymph nodes, adjacent tissues. From the multiplex PCR reads, TCRdb called clonotypes with MiXCR, one entry per CDR3 protein. This table holds around 140,000 distinct CDR3 sequences, around 24% found once. Samples came from axillary lymph nodes draining the breast cancer. Sequencing was done on a sample of axillary lymph node tissue. These receptors were taken from a female donor with breast cancer. Some clones in this sample may be carry-over from other donors' samples.

This clonotype was counted at least ten times. This chain links TRBV2 with TRBJ2-2, with TRBD2 identical over 7 bases. The CDR3 consists of 14 residues. Germline trimming cut 6 bases from V and 4 bases from J; bases unmatched to any gene: 5. CDR1 is SNHLY, CDR2 FYNNEI, per germline. In nucleotides, the CDR3 is TGTGCCAGCAGCCCTAGACTAGCCACCGGGGAGCTGTTTTTT. This encodes CASSPRLATGELFF.

At least ten counts were recorded for this clonotype. The chain recombines TRBV7-8 with TRBJ2-7; D remains unclear. Germline V gene lookup returns CDR1 SGHVS and CDR2 FQNEAQ. The CDR3 extends over 15 amino acids. V dropped 2 bases and J dropped 4 bases, with 15 bases sitting between them. The CDR3, as DNA: TGTGCCAGCAGCTTAAGGGCCCAACCGAAATACGAGCAGTACTTC. Translating gives CASSLRAQPKYEQYF.

This clonotype was observed at least ten times. The CDR3: CASSLGQGAEKLFF. For the CDR3, the DNA is TGCGCCAGCAGCTTGGGACAGGGAGCCGAAAAACTGTTTTTT. This sequence joins TRBV5-1 and TRBJ1-4, with 7 nucleotides matching TRBD1. Germline V gives CDR1 SGHRS, CDR2 YFSETQ. Trimming cost V 0 bases and J 8 bases; bases outside gene matches: 4. The length of the CDR3 is 14 residues.

This clonotype has just a few counts. This may arise from a read error, as a much more abundant clone is one base away. The chain recombines TRBV7-2 with TRBJ1-2; D remains unclear. The germline V gene has CDR1 SGHTA and CDR2 FQGNSA. The CDR3 covers 12 residues. With 5 bases removed from V and 4 bases from J, the gap between germline ends came to 8 bases. The CDR3 nucleotides are TGTACCAGCAGCGGGGTGGCCTATGGCTACACCTTC. Translation: CTSSGVAYGYTF.

This clonotype was detected ten times or more. This chain uses TRBV4-1 with TRBJ2-7; 7 bases agree with TRBD1. Germline V gives CDR1 MGHRA, CDR2 YSYEKL. The CDR3 length is 13 residues. V lost 3 bases and J lost 4; bases outside the gene matches: 3. The CDR3 loop is CASSHRQGYEQYF. In nucleotides, the CDR3 is TGCGCCAGCAGCCACCGACAGGGTTACGAGCAGTACTTC.

This clonotype was seen at least ten times. A read error may account for a junction end that differs from germline. The J gene is TRBJ1-2, the V gene TRBV7-2, with 10 bases lining up with TRBD1. The length of the CDR3 is 18 residues. CDR1 is SGHTA, CDR2 FQGNSA, per germline. The CDR3 DNA sequence: TGTGCCAGCAGATTAGCGGGGACAGGGGCCCGGGGGGTCTATGGCTACACCTTC. It encodes CASRLAGTGARGVYGYTF.

This clonotype has a handful of counts. V usage is TRBV28 and J usage is TRBJ1-3, with no clear D. This CDR3 comprises 18 residues. Trimming stripped 2 bases from V and 2 bases from J, with 19 bases between. Germline V gene data show CDR1 as MDHEN and CDR2 as SYDVKM. The chain's CDR3 is CASSLGSGVKTAGNTIYF. For the CDR3, the DNA is TGTGCCAGCAGTTTAGGTAGTGGGGTGAAGACGGCTGGAAACACCATATATTTT.

In its sample, this clonotype was seen many times. The chain is built from TRBV29-1 and TRBJ1-4; the D gene is possibly TRBD1 (5 bases). V gave up 6 bases and J gave up 10 bases, with 21 bases separating them. The length of the CDR3 is 14 residues. CDR1 and CDR2 from the germline V gene are SQVTM and ANQGSEA. The CDR3 DNA reads as TGCAGCGTGACTCCCGACAGTGGTGGGGGAAAACTGTTTTTT. Its translation: CSVTPDSGGGKLFF.

This clonotype has at least ten counts. This rearrangement joins TRBV20-1 to TRBJ2-7; D remains ambiguous. Germline V gives CDR1 DFQATT, CDR2 SNEGSKA (reference sequence). The V end lost 3 bases, the J end lost 1 base, and 7 bases lay between the germline ends. This CDR3 is 12 amino acids long. Here the CDR3 reads CSASQQSYEQYF. Written as DNA, the CDR3 is TGCAGTGCTAGTCAACAATCCTACGAGCAGTACTTC.

This clonotype was counted at least ten times. The chain combines TRBV5-5 with TRBJ1-6; D unresolved. Germline values: CDR1 SGHKS, CDR2 YYEKEE (reference sequence). The CDR3 is 15 amino acids. Trimming removed 4 bases at V and 7 bases at J, with 15 bases between. The DNA for the CDR3 is TGTGCCAGCAGCCTAGCGGACGGCCGGAATTCACCCCTCCACTTT. Translation: CASSLADGRNSPLHF.

This clonotype has a count of ten or more. V usage is TRBV6-5 and J usage is TRBJ2-3, with 11 positions matching TRBD2. The CDR3 loop spans 15 amino acids. The V and J ends lost 5 bases and 4 bases, in that order; junction bases with no gene match: 5. From germline, CDR1 is MNHEY and CDR2 SVGAGI. In nucleotides, the CDR3 is TGTGCCAGCAGTCGGCTAGCGGGAGGCGCAGATACGCAGTATTTT. Its translation: CASSRLAGGADTQYF.

Many counts were recorded for this clonotype. The V call is TRBV30, the J call TRBJ2-5; D may match TRBD1 or TRBD2 (5 bases each). The germline V gene has CDR1 GTSNPN and CDR2 SVGIG (reference sequence). The CDR3 has 12 amino acids. V lost 2 bases, J lost 9 bases, and 13 bases lay in between. The CDR3 spells CAWSRDRLAQYF. The CDR3 DNA reads TGTGCCTGGAGTCGGGACCGTCTCGCCCAGTACTTC. Together with reference TRBV30 and TRBJ2-5, the CDR3 gives the full variable domain: SQTIHQWPATLVQPVGSPLSLECTVEGTSNPNLYWYRQAAGRGLQLLFYSVGIGQISSEVPQNLSASRPQDRQFILSSKKLLLSDSGFYLCAWSRDRLAQYFGPGTRLLVL.

About this clonotype itself: At one of its ends the junction is not consistent with the germline gene, which may arise from a read error. V and J are TRBV3-1 and TRBJ2-1; no firm D call. CDR1 and CDR2 (germline): LGHDT, YNNKEL (reference sequence). The CDR3 length is 17 residues. The CDR3, as DNA: TGTGCCAGCAGCCAAGGACCGGGTCCAAGCTCCTACAATGAGCAGTCCTTC. Protein: CASSQGPGPSSYNEQSF.

This clonotype occurred many times. The CDR3 here is CSVGGSYGYTF. The DNA of the CDR3 is TGCAGCGTCGGGGGAAGTTATGGCTACACCTTC. This rearrangement joins TRBV29-1 to TRBJ1-2, with a weak D call TRBD1 (5 bases). The V gene lost 6 bases and the J gene lost 5 bases, with 10 bases spanning the gap. The CDR3 contains 11 residues. Germline loops: CDR1 SQVTM, CDR2 ANQGSEA.

This clonotype showed up many times. V usage is TRBV5-4 and J usage is TRBJ1-4; unclear D gene. Germline loops: CDR1 SGHNT, CDR2 YYREEE (reference sequence). Trimming shortened V by 0 bases and J by 8 bases, and 8 bases separated the two germline ends. The CDR3 has 13 residues. CDR3 loop: CASSLGPNEKLFF. The CDR3 DNA sequence: TGTGCCAGCAGCTTGGGGCCAAACGAAAAACTGTTTTTT.

This clonotype was observed many times. This chain connects TRBV29-1 to TRBJ2-3; D remains ambiguous. Germline CDR1 is SQVTM and CDR2 is ANQGSEA. V lost 7 bases and J 8 bases, leaving 16 bases between the germline ends. The CDR3 is 12 residues long. CDR3 residues: CSAQSIFGTQYF. For the CDR3, the DNA is TGCAGCGCGCAGTCCATTTTCGGTACGCAGTATTTT.

J is TRBJ2-3 and V is TRBV6-5; TRBD2 matches at 16 bases. V dropped 6 bases and J dropped 5; count of bases not matched to a gene: 8. The CDR3 sequence is 17 residues long. CDR1 MNHEY and CDR2 SVGAGI come from the germline V gene. The CDR3 DNA sequence: TGTGCCAGCAGGATTGTCGGGACTAGCGGGAGGGAAGATACGCAGTATTTT. This gives the protein CASRIVGTSGREDTQYF.

A note on this clonotype: Given a much more abundant clone one base away, this may be a read error. The chain links TRBV6-6 to TRBJ1-5, with D uncertain. V lost 5 bases to trimming and J lost 6 bases, with 14 bases between them. CDR1 MNHNY and CDR2 SVGAGI come from the germline V gene (reference sequence). The CDR3 has 14 amino acids. The chain's CDR3 is CASSRSFSSQPQHF. The CDR3 DNA is TGTGCCAGCAGTCGATCCTTCTCCAGTCAGCCCCAGCATTTT.

This clonotype has at least ten counts. The chain links TRBV5-6 to TRBJ2-7, with a weak D call TRBD2 (6 bases). The germline V gene has CDR1 SGHDT and CDR2 YYEEEE. CDR3 length: 12 residues. The V end lost 1 base, the J end lost 6 bases, and 8 bases lay between the germline ends. CDR3 DNA: TGTGCCAGCAGCTTGAGGAGGGGCGAGCAGTACTTC. As protein: CASSLRRGEQYF.

About this clonotype itself: This could be a read error, since a much larger clone is one nucleotide away. The chain links TRBV20-1 to TRBJ2-5; D remains ambiguous. The CDR3 loop spans 17 amino acids. CDR1 is DFQATT, CDR2 SNEGSKA, per germline (reference sequence). The DNA of the CDR3 is TGCAGTGCTAGAGATGTAACTCGCAAAACTTACCAAGCGACCCAGTACTTC. As protein: CSARDVTRKTYQATQYF.